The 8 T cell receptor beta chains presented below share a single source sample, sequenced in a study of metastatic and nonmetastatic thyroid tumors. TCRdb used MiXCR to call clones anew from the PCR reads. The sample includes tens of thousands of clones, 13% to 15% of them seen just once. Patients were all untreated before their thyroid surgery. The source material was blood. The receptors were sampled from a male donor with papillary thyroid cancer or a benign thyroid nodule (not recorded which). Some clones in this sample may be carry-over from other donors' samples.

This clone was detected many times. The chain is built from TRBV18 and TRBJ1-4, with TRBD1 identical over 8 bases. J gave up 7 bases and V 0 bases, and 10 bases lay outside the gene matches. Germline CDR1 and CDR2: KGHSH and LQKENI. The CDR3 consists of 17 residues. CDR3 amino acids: CASSPPGQGRVAEKLFF. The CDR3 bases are TGTGCCAGCTCACCACCCGGACAGGGCAGGGTAGCTGAAAAACTGTTTTTT.

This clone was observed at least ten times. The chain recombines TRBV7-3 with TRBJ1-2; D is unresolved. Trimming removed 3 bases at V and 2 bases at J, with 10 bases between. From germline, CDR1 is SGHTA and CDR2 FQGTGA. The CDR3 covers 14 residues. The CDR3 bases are TGTGCCAGCAGCTTCTTTTCTGGAAACTATGGCTACACCTTC. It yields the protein CASSFFSGNYGYTF. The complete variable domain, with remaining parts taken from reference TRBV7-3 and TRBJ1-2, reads GAGVSQTPSNKVTEKGKYVELRCDPISGHTALYWYRQSLGQGPEFLIYFQGTGAADDSGLPNDRFFAVRPEGSVSTLKIQRTERGDSAVYLCASSFFSGNYGYTFGSGTRLTVV.

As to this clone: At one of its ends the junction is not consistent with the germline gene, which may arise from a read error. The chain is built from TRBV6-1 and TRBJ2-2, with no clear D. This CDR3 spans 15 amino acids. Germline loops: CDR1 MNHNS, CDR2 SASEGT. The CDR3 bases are TGTGCCAGCAGTTTGCAGTCCCCGAACACCGCGGAGCTGTTTTTT. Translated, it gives CASSLQSPNTAELFF.

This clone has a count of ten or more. Here the CDR3 DNA reads TGTGCTAGTGCCTCCCAGGGTGCGGGCACTGAAGCTTTCTTT. Protein: CASASQGAGTEAFF. V usage is TRBV12-5 and J usage is TRBJ1-1; TRBD1 might be the D (5 bases). The germline V gene has CDR1 LGHNT and CDR2 FRNRAP. This CDR3 comprises 14 residues. Trimming left V 7 bases short and J 4 bases short, with 16 bases between.

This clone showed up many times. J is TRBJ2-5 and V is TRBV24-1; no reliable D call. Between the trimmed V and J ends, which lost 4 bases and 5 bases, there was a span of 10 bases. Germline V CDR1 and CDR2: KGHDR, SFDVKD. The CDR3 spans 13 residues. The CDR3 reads CATSETPGETQYF. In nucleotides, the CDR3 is TGTGCCACCAGTGAAACGCCCGGGGAGACCCAGTACTTC.

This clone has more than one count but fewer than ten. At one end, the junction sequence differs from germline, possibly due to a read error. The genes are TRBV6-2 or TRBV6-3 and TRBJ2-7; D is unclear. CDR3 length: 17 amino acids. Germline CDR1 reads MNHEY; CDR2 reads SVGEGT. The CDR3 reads CASSYPTLASSSYDQYF. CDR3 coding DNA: TGTGCCAGCAGTTACCCCACCTTGGCGTCCAGCTCCTACGATCAGTACTTC.

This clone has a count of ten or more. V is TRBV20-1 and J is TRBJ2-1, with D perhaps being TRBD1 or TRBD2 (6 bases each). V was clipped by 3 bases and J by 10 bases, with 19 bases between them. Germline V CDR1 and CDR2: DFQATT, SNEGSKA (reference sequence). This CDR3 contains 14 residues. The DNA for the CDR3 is TGCAGTGCTAGTCCTTCCGGGGGCCTCTTGGAGCAGTTCTTC. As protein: CSASPSGGLLEQFF.

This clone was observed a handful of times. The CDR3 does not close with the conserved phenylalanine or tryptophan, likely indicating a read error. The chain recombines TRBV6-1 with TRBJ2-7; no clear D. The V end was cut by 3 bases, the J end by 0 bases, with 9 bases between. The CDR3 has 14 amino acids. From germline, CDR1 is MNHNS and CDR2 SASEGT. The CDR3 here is CASSDVYGSYEQYI. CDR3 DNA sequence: TGTGCCAGCAGTGATGTATACGGCTCCTACGAGCAGTACATC.